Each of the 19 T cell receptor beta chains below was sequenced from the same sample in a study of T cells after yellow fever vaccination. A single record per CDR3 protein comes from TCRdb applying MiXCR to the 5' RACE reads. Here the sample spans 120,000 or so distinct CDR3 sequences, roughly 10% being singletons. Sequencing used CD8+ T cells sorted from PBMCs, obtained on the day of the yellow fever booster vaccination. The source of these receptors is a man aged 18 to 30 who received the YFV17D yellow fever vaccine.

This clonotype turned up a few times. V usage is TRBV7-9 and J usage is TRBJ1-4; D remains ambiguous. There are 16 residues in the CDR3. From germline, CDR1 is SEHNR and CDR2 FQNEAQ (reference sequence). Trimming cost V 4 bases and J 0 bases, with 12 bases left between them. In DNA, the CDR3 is TGTGCCAGCAGCTCTGCGAGTCCTGCAACTAATGAAAAACTGTTTTTT. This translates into CASSSASPATNEKLFF.

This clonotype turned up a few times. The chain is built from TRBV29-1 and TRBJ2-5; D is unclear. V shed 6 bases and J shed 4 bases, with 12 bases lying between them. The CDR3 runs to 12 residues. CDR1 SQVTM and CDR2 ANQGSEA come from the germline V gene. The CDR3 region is CSVLGAPETQYF. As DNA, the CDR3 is TGCAGCGTCCTAGGAGCCCCAGAGACCCAGTACTTC. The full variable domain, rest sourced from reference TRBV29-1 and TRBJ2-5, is SAVISQKPSRDICQRGTSLTIQCQVDSQVTMMFWYRQQPGQSLTLIATANQGSEATYESGFVIDKFPISRPNLTFSTLTVSNMSPEDSSIYLCSVLGAPETQYFGPGTRLLVL.

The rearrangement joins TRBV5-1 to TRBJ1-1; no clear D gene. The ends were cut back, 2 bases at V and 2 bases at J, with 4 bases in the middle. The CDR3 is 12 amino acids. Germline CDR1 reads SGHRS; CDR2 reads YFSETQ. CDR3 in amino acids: CASSFENTEAFF. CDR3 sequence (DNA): TGCGCCAGCAGCTTCGAAAACACTGAAGCTTTCTTT.

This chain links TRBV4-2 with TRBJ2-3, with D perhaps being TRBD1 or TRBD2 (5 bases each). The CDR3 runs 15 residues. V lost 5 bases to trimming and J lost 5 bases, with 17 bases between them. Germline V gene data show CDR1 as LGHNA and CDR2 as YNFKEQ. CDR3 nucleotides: TGTGCCAGCAGCATCCGGGACGGTGGGCGAGATACGCAGTATTTT. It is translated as CASSIRDGGRDTQYF.

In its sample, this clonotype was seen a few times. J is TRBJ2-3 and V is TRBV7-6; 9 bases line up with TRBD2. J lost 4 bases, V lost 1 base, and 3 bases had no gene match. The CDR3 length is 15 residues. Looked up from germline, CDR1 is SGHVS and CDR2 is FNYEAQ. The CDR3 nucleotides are TGTGCCAGCAGCTTAGGAGCGGGGGGTTCAGATACGCAGTATTTT. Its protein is CASSLGAGGSDTQYF. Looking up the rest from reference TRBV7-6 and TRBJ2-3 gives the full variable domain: GAGVSQSPRYKVTKRGQDVALRCDPISGHVSLYWYRQALGQGPEFLTYFNYEAQQDKSGLPNDRFSAERPEGSISTLTIQRTEQRDSAMYRCASSLGAGGSDTQYFGPGTRLTVL.

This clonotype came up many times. The CDR3 reads CASSWDGVTDTQYF. CDR3 bases: TGCGCCAGCAGCTGGGACGGTGTCACAGATACGCAGTATTTT. The genes are TRBV5-1 and TRBJ2-3; TRBD1 or TRBD2 may be the D gene (5 bases each). V lost 3 bases and J 2 bases, leaving 10 bases between the germline ends. The CDR3 spans 14 residues. The germline CDR1 and CDR2 sequences are SGHRS and YFSETQ.

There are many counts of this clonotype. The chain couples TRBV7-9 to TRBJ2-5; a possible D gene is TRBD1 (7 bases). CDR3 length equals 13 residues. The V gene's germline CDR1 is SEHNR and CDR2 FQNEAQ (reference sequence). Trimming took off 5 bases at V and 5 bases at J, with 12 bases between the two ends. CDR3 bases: TGTGCCAGCAGCGGAGGGGGCACGGAGACCCAGTACTTC. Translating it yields CASSGGGTETQYF.

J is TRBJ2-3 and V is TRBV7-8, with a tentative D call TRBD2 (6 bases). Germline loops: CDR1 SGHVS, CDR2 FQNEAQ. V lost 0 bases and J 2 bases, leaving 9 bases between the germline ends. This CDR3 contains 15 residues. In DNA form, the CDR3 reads TGTGCCAGCAGCTTAGCTGGGGGGAACACAGATACGCAGTATTTT. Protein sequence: CASSLAGGNTDTQYF.

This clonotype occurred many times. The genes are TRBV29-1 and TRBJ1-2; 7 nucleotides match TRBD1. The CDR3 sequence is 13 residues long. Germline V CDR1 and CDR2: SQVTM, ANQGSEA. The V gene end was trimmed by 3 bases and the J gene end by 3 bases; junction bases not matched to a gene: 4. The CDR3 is CSVEQGEYYGYTF. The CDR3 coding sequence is TGCAGCGTTGAGCAGGGGGAGTACTATGGCTACACCTTC.

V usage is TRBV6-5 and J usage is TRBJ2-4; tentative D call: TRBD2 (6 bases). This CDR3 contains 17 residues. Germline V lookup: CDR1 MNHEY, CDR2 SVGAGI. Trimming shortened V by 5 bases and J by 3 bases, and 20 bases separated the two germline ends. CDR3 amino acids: CASSRPRLDGSKNIQYF. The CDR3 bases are TGTGCCAGCAGTCGGCCGAGACTAGACGGAAGCAAAAACATTCAGTACTTC.

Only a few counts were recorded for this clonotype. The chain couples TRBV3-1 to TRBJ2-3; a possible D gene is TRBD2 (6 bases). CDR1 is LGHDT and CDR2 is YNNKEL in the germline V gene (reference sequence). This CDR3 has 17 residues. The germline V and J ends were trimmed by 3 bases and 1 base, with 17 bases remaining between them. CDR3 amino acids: CASSQEWDSPGTDTQYF. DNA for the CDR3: TGTGCCAGCAGCCAGGAATGGGACTCCCCGGGCACAGATACGCAGTATTTT.

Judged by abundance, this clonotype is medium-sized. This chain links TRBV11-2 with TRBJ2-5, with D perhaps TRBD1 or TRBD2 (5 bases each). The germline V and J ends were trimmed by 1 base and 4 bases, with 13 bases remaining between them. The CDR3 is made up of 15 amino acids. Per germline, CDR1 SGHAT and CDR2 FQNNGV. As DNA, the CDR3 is TGTGCCAGCAGCTTAGGTTGGGACGGGGCAGAGACCCAGTACTTC. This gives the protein CASSLGWDGAETQYF.

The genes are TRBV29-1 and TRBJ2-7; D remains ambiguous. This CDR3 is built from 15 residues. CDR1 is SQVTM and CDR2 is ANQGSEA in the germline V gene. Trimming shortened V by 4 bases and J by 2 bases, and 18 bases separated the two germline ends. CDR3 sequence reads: CSVGGPTLGPYEQYF. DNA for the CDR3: TGCAGCGTTGGGGGTCCTACCCTTGGGCCCTACGAGCAGTACTTC.

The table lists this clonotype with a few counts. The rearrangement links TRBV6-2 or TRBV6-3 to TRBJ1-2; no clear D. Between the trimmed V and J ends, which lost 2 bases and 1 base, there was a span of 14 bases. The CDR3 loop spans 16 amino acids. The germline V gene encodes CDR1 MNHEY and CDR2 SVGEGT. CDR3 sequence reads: CASSYNSAGLNYGYTF. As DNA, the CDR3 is TGTGCCAGCAGTTACAATTCGGCAGGACTTAACTATGGCTACACCTTC.

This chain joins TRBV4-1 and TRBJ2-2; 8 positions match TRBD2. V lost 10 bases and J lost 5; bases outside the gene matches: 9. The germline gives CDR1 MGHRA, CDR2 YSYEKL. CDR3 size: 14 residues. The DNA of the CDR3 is TGCGCCATCCGAACTAGCGGCAATACCGGGGAGCTGTTTTTT. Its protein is CAIRTSGNTGELFF.

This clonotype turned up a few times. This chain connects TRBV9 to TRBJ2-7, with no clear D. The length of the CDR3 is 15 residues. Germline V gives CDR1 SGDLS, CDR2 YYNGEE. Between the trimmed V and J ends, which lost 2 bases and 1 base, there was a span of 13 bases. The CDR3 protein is CASSVYSSQSYEQYF. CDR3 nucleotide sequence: TGTGCCAGCAGCGTTTACAGCTCCCAATCCTACGAGCAGTACTTC.

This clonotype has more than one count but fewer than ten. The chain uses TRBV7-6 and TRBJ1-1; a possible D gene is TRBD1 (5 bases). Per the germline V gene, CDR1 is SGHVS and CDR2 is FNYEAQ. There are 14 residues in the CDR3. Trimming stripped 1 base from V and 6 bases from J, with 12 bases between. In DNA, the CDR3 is TGTGCCAGCAGCTTAGGGGTCGGGACCCCTGAAGCTTTCTTT. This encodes CASSLGVGTPEAFF.

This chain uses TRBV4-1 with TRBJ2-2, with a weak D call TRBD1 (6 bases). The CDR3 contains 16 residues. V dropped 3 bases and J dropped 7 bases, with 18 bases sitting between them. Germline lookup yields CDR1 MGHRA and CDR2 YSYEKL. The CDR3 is CASSQTTGPRDGELFF. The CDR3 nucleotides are TGCGCCAGCAGCCAGACGACAGGCCCCCGAGACGGGGAGCTGTTTTTT.

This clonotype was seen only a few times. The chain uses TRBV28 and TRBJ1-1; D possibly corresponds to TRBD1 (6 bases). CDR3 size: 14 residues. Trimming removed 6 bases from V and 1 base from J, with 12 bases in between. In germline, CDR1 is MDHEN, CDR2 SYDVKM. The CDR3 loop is CASSTRGENTEAFF. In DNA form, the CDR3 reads TGTGCCAGCAGCACCAGGGGAGAGAACACTGAAGCTTTCTTT.